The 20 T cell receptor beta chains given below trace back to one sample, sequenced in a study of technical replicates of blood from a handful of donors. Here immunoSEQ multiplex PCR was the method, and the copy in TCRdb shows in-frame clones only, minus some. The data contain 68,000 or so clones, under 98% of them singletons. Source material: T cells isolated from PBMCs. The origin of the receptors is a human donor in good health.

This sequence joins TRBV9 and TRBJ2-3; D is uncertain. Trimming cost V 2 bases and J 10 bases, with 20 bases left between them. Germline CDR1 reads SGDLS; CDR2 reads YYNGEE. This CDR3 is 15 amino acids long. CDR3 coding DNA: TGTGCCAGCAGCGTGAGTGATAGATTTGGGCTCGCGCAGTATTTT. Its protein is CASSVSDRFGLAQYF.

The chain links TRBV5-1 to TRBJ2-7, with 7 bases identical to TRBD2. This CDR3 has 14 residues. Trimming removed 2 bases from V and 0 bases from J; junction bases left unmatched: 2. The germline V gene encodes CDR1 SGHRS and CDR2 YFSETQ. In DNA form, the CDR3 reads TGCGCCAGCAGCTTCCCTAGCGGCTCCTACGAGCAGTACTTC. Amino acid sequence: CASSFPSGSYEQYF.

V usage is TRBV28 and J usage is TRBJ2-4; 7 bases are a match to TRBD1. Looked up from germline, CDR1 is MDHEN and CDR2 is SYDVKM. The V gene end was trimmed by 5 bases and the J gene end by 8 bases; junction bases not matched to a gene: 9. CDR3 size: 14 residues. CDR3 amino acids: CASSLKDRSDIQYF. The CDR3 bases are TGTGCCAGCAGTCTTAAGGACAGGTCCGACATTCAGTACTTC.

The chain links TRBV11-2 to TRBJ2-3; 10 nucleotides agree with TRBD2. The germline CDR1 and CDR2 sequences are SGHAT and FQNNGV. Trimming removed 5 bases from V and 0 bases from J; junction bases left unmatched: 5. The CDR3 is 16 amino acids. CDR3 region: CASSTRLAGSTDTQYF. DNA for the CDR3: TGTGCCAGCAGCACGCGACTAGCGGGTAGCACAGATACGCAGTATTTT.

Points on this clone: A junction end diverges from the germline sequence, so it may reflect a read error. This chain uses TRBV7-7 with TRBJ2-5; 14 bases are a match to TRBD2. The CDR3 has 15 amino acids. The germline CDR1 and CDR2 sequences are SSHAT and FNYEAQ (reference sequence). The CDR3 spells CASSPGLAGEETQYF. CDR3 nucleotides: TGTGCTAGCAGCCCGGGACTAGCGGGAGAAGAGACCCAGTACTTC.

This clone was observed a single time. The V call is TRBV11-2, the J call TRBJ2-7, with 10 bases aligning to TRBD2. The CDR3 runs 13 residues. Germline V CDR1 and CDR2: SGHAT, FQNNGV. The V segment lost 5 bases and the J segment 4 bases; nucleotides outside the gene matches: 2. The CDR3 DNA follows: TGTGCCAGCAGCCTGGGACTAGCGTACGAGCAGTACTTC. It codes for CASSLGLAYEQYF.

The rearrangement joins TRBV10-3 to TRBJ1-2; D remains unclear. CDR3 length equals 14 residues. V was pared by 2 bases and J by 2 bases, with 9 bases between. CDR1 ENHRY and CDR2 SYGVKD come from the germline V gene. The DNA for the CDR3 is TGTGCCATCAGTGAGGGAGACCCCAACTATGGCTACACCTTC. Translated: CAISEGDPNYGYTF.

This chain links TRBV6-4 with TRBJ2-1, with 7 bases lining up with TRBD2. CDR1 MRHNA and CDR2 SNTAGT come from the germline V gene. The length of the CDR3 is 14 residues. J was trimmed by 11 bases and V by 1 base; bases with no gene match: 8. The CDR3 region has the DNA TGTGCCAGCAGTGACTGGAGGGAGGGCCCTAAGCAGTTCTTC. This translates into CASSDWREGPKQFF.

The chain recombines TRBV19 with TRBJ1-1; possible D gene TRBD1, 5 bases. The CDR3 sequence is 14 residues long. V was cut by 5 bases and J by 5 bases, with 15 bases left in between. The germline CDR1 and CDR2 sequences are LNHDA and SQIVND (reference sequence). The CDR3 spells CASSPAGPLTEAFF. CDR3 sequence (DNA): TGTGCCAGTAGTCCGGCGGGGCCCCTAACTGAAGCTTTCTTT. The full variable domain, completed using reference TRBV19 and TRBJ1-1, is DGGITQSPKYLFRKEGQNVTLSCEQNLNHDAMYWYRQDPGQGLRLIYYSQIVNDFQKGDIAEGYSVSREKKESFPLTVTSAQKNPTAFYLCASSPAGPLTEAFFGQGTRLTVV.

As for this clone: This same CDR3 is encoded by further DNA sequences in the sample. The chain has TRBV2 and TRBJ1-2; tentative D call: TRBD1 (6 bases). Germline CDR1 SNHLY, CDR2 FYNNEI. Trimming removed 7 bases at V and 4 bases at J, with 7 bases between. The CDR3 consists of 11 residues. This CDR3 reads CASMTGYGYTF. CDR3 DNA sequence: TGTGCCAGCATGACAGGCTATGGCTACACCTTC.

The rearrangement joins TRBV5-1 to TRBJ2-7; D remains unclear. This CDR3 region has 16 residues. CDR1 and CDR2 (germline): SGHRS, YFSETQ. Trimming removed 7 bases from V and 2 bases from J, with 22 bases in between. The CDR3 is CASADPAYYPPYEQYF. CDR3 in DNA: TGCGCCAGCGCCGACCCAGCTTACTACCCACCCTACGAGCAGTACTTC.

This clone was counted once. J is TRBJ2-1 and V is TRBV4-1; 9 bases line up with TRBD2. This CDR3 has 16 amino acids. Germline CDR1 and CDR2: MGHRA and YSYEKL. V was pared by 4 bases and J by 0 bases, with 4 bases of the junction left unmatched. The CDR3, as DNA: TGCGCCAGCAGCCTCGTTAGCGGGGGCTCCTACAATGAGCAGTTCTTC. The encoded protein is CASSLVSGGSYNEQFF.

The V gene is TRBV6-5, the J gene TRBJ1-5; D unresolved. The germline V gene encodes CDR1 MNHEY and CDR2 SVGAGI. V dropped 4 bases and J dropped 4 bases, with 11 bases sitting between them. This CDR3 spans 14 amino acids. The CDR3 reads CASSFGGYNQPQHF. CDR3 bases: TGTGCCAGCAGTTTCGGAGGGTATAATCAGCCCCAGCATTTT.

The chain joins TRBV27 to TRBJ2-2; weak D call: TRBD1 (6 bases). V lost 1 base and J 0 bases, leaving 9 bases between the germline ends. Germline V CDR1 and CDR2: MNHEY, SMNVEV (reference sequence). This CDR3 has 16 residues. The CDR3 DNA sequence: TGTGCCAGCAGTTTATGGGGGCTCGCGAACACCGGGGAGCTGTTTTTT. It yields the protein CASSLWGLANTGELFF.

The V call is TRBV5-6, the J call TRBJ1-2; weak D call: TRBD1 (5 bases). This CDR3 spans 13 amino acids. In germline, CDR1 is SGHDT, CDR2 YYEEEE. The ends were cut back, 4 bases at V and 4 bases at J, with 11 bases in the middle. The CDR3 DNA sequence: TGTGCCAGCAGCCTGACAGAACTCTATGGCTACACCTTC. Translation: CASSLTELYGYTF.

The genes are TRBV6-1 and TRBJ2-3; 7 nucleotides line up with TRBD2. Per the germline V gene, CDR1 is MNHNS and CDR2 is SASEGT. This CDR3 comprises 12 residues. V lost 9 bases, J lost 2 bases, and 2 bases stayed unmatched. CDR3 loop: CASAGDTDTQYF. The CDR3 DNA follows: TGTGCCAGTGCGGGGGACACAGATACGCAGTATTTT.

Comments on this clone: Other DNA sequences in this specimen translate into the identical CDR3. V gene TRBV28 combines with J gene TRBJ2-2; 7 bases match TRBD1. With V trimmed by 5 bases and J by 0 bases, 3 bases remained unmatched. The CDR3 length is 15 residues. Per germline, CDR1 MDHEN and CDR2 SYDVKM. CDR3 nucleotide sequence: TGTGCCAGCAGTCCCGGGACAGCGAACACCGGGGAGCTGTTTTTT. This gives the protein CASSPGTANTGELFF.

The CDR3 spells CATDRGSTGELFF. Here the CDR3 DNA reads TGTGCCACGGACAGGGGTAGCACCGGGGAGCTGTTTTTT. The chain combines TRBV28 with TRBJ2-2; 9 positions match TRBD1. The CDR3 has 13 amino acids. The germline V gene has CDR1 MDHEN and CDR2 SYDVKM. Trimming removed 10 bases from V and 4 bases from J; junction bases left unmatched: 4.

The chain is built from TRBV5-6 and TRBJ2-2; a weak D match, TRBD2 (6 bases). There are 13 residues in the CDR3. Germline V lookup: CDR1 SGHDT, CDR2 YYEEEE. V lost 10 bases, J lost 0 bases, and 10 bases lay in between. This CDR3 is CAPRDPNTGELFF. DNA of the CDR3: TGTGCCCCGCGGGACCCGAACACCGGGGAGCTGTTTTTT.

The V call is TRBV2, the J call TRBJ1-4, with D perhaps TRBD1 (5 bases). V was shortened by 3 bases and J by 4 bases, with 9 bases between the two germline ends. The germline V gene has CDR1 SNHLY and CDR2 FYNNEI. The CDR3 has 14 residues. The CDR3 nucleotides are TGTGCCAGCAGTGATCCCGGACATAATGAAAAACTGTTTTTT. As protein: CASSDPGHNEKLFF.